The rows below give T cell receptor beta chains drawn from one sample of a study of B cell selection in AIRE deficiency. Repertoires were generated with immunoSEQ multiplex PCR, while TCRdb's copy carries only in-frame clones and drops some. The table has about 25,000 clones, 95% to 96% seen once. The sequenced sample consisted of CD4+CD127+ conventional T cells sorted from PBMCs. All receptors derive from a human donor in good health. Each CDR3 is given without its conserved first and last residue.

>TRBV6-1|TRBJ1-1
ASSEGAAMNTEAF
>TRBV10-3|TRBJ1-2
AIRGDSNYGYT
>TRBV5-1|TRBJ2-2
AGGTGATGELF
>TRBV7-2|TRBJ2-3
ASSSLRLAGSDTQY
>TRBV6-6|TRBJ2-7
ASSYSGFYEQY
>TRBV7-8|TRBJ2-7
ASSLALTSGIDEQY
>TRBV18|TRBJ1-5
ASSETGNQPQH
>TRBV27|TRBJ2-1
ASRPPAGLPYNEQF
>TRBV11-2|TRBJ1-6
ASSLRGGYNSPLH
>TRBV5-1|TRBJ1-1
ASSPTGGAGFTEAF
>TRBV2|TRBJ2-2
ASLSPSGATGELF
>TRBV27|TRBJ1-1
ASSLSYRMTEAF
>TRBV5-1|TRBJ1-1
ASSLGRGGTEAF
>TRBV5-4|TRBJ1-2
ASSLGGGDRVGYGYT
>TRBV4-2|TRBJ1-5
ASSQDEGQPQH
>TRBV7-9|TRBJ2-7
ASSIDRAKGVEQY
>TRBV7-9|TRBJ1-1
ASRLTGNTEAF
>TRBV10-2|TRBJ2-7
ASSESGLFGSYEQY
>TRBV5-4|TRBJ2-3
ASSLSMDTQY
>TRBV5-4|TRBJ1-2
ASSLDRWDYGYT
>TRBV5-1|TRBJ2-7
ASSSGLTGYEQY
>TRBV5-1|TRBJ2-2
ASSLEGLHVPGELF
>TRBV7-3|TRBJ2-5
ASSLSGRAFETQY
>TRBV29-1|TRBJ2-5
SVEPREGLRETQY
>TRBV27|TRBJ1-4
ASSTGATNEKLF
>TRBV18|TRBJ1-1
ASSPGGGVNTEAF
>TRBV27|TRBJ2-1
ASAWGLHSYNEQF
>TRBV6-5|TRBJ2-1
ASSYGRRARAEQF
>TRBV19|TRBJ2-4
ASSESRGENIQY
>TRBV19|TRBJ2-7
ASRAAGLAYEQY
>TRBV6-5|TRBJ2-1
ASSSWTGYNEQF
>TRBV30|TRBJ1-1
AWSVLGDTEAF
>TRBV10-3|TRBJ2-3
AISGAGGEDTQY
>TRBV4-2|TRBJ2-3
ASSQDLTSRTDTQY
>TRBV7-2|TRBJ1-2
ASSPPGGARRGGGYT
>TRBV6-6|TRBJ1-2
ASSSLREGSNYGYT
>TRBV6-1|TRBJ2-5
ASSEARAGETQY
>TRBV5-5|TRBJ2-3
ASSQAGGADTQY
>TRBV7-1|TRBJ2-7
ASSFSRPEQY
>TRBV18|TRBJ2-7
ASSPSGRGLKEQY
>TRBV30|TRBJ1-5
AWSVSGASNQPQH
>TRBV25-1|TRBJ2-7
ASSQAGNYEQY
>TRBV5-1|TRBJ2-7
ASSSRLAGALSYEQY
>TRBV5-6|TRBJ1-5
ASSYSDSGGGPQH
>TRBV13|TRBJ2-5
ASSLGQVSQRGLGETQY
>TRBV30|TRBJ2-1
AWSSARGARDEQF
>TRBV5-4|TRBJ1-1
ASSPDSDKAF
>TRBV19|TRBJ1-2
ASNAKTGRHYGYT
>TRBV21-1|TRBJ1-1
ASSKVIPGVTEAF
>TRBV5-3|TRBJ1-2
ARGSLPAGANYGYT
>TRBV5-1|TRBJ2-7
ASSLTTRTRPYEQY
>TRBV4-1|TRBJ1-1
ASSRQGMNTEAF
>TRBV29-1|TRBJ2-3
SVGNRGFTNTQY
>TRBV18|TRBJ1-1
ASSPAQNTEAF
>TRBV5-4|TRBJ2-3
ASSSTDTQY
>TRBV2|TRBJ2-3
ASSGDSGSTDTQY
>TRBV4-2|TRBJ2-1
ASSQGRVGHNEQF
>TRBV5-4|TRBJ1-1
ASSSGTGRDTEAF
>TRBV5-1|TRBJ2-5
ASSLLGTAKETQY